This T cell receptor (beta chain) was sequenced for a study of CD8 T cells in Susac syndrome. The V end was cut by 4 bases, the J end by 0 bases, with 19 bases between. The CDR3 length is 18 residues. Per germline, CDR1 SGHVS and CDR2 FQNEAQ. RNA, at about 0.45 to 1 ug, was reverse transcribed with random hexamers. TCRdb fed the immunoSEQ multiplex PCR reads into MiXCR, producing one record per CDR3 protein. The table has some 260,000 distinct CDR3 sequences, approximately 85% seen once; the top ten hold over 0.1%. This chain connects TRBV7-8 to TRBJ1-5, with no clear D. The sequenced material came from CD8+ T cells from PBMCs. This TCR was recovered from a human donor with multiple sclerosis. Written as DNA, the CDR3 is TGTGCCAGCAGCTACCATCGATGGGGAAACGCTAGCAATCAGCCCCAGCATTTT. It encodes CASSYHRWGNASNQPQHF.